This T cell receptor beta chain is drawn from a study of blood T cell repertoires in COVID-19. Study summary: PBMCs, B-cell-depleted T cells, or T cells were the source of the cDNA or gDNA that made up the material.

The protocol was immunoSEQ multiplex PCR, while the TCRdb copy is restricted to in-frame clones and leaves out a portion. The table lists about 52,000 clones, around 83% of them singletons. Sequenced: peripheral blood. This TCR derives from a man between 70 and 80 years old with active COVID-19.

The CDR3 is CASSIARSTDTQYF. CDR3 coding DNA: TGTGCCAGTAGTATAGCGCGGAGCACAGATACGCAGTATTTT. The chain has TRBV19 and TRBJ2-3; unclear D gene. CDR1 LNHDA and CDR2 SQIVND come from the germline V gene (reference sequence). V lost 1 base, J lost 0 bases, and 5 bases lay in between. The CDR3 runs to 14 residues.